The 23 T cell receptor beta chains presented below share a single source sample, sequenced in a study of post-analysis software for immune sequencing data. Notes on the study in general: About five TRBV segments, including TRBV5-6, TRBV5-1 and TRBV20-1, were more frequent in patients than controls.

For these receptors, no antigen is known. Prepared libraries of TCR beta cDNA carried unique molecular identifiers. TCRdb independently ran MiXCR on the PCR reads; one entry per CDR3 protein. The sample has more than 500,000 distinct CDR3 sequences; roughly 34% are singletons. What was sequenced was blood. Receptor source: a girl aged 2-17 years with multiple sclerosis.

V is TRBV20-1 and J is TRBJ2-1; 10 bases match TRBD2. This CDR3 is built from 14 residues. J gave up 7 bases and V 0 bases, and 3 bases lay outside the gene matches. Per germline, CDR1 DFQATT and CDR2 SNEGSKA (reference sequence). This CDR3 reads CSARDSSGGNEQFF. The CDR3 DNA follows: TGCAGTGCTAGAGATTCTAGCGGGGGAAATGAGCAGTTCTTC.

Here the CDR3 reads CACHQTGWGTDTQYF. The CDR3 region has the DNA TGTGCCTGCCACCAGACAGGGTGGGGCACAGATACGCAGTATTTT. The gene calls are TRBV2 and TRBJ2-3; TRBD1 matches at 7 bases. Per germline, CDR1 SNHLY and CDR2 FYNNEI. V shed 11 bases and J 1 base; nucleotides not matched to a gene: 12. The CDR3 is 15 amino acids.

The J gene is TRBJ2-4, the V gene TRBV12-3 or TRBV12-4; D assignment may be TRBD1 or TRBD2 (5 bases each). The CDR3 totals 17 residues. The V gene lost 3 bases and the J gene lost 0 bases, with 15 bases spanning the gap. The CDR3 sequence is CASSFGAGNLAKNIQYF. The CDR3 DNA reads as TGTGCCAGCAGTTTCGGGGCAGGCAACTTAGCCAAAAACATTCAGTACTTC.

In this sample, this clonotype turned up a few times. The V call is TRBV20-1, the J call TRBJ2-3, with 11 bases aligning to TRBD1. The V segment lost 6 bases and the J segment 4 bases; nucleotides outside the gene matches: 6. The CDR3 totals 14 residues. The germline V gene has CDR1 DFQATT and CDR2 SNEGSKA (reference sequence). The CDR3 DNA follows: TGCAGTGCCGAAGGACAGGGGGCGCCAGATACGCAGTATTTT. The encoded protein is CSAEGQGAPDTQYF.

The chain employs TRBV20-1 and TRBJ1-5, with D perhaps TRBD1 (5 bases). The germline V gene encodes CDR1 DFQATT and CDR2 SNEGSKA (reference sequence). V lost 0 bases and J lost 6, with 6 bases in between. The CDR3 covers 12 residues. The CDR3 bases are TGCAGTGCTAGAGACAGGGTTCAGCCCCAGCATTTT. This sequence encodes CSARDRVQPQHF.

The chain combines TRBV18 with TRBJ1-2; D is ambiguous. Trimming pared 3 bases from V and 4 bases from J, leaving 15 bases between. This CDR3 contains 15 residues. The germline gives CDR1 KGHSH, CDR2 LQKENI. The CDR3 reads CASSPPSERAYGYTF. The CDR3 DNA sequence: TGTGCCAGCTCACCTCCTTCGGAGCGGGCCTATGGCTACACCTTC.

There are a few counts of this clonotype. V usage is TRBV20-1 and J usage is TRBJ2-7, with TRBD2 identical over 9 bases. CDR1 and CDR2 from the germline V gene are DFQATT and SNEGSKA (reference sequence). With V trimmed by 1 base and J by 4 bases, 8 bases remained unmatched. The CDR3 spans 15 residues. The CDR3 sequence: CSARAGGGAQYEQYF. Written as DNA, the CDR3 is TGCAGTGCTAGAGCGGGCGGGGGGGCCCAGTACGAGCAGTACTTC.

V usage is TRBV5-1 and J usage is TRBJ2-3, with TRBD1 as a possible D gene (5 bases). This CDR3 has 13 amino acids. The germline gives CDR1 SGHRS, CDR2 YFSETQ. V was shortened by 2 bases and J by 7 bases, with 11 bases between the two germline ends. The CDR3 protein is CASSFSTDYTQYF. CDR3 DNA sequence: TGCGCCAGCAGCTTTTCGACAGACTATACGCAGTATTTT.

The chain has TRBV7-6 and TRBJ2-5; TRBD2 agrees at 7 bases. The CDR3 is made up of 12 amino acids. Germline CDR1 and CDR2: SGHVS and FNYEAQ. The J segment lost 10 bases and the V segment lost 1 base, leaving 3 bases of the junction unmatched. CDR3: CASSLESGGQYF. DNA for the CDR3: TGTGCCAGCAGCTTAGAATCGGGAGGCCAGTACTTC.

This clonotype was picked up a small number of times. V gene TRBV6-5 combines with J gene TRBJ2-5; perhaps TRBD1 as D (6 bases). With 0 bases removed from V and 9 bases from J, the gap between germline ends came to 11 bases. The CDR3 sequence is 13 residues long. Germline CDR1 reads MNHEY; CDR2 reads SVGAGI. The CDR3 DNA follows: TGTGCCAGCAGTTACTCGGGCAGGGGTTCCCAGTACTTC. It translates to CASSYSGRGSQYF.

This clonotype was detected only a few times. The genes are TRBV11-2 and TRBJ2-1; D remains ambiguous. Germline V gene lookup returns CDR1 SGHAT and CDR2 FQNNGV. The CDR3 sequence is 14 residues long. V lost 1 base and J 5 bases, leaving 9 bases between the germline ends. The CDR3 DNA reads TGTGCCAGCAGCTTAGTTGGCTCTCACAATGAGCAGTTCTTC. Translating it yields CASSLVGSHNEQFF.

The chain uses TRBV29-1 and TRBJ2-1; D is possibly TRBD2 (6 bases). Germline V gene lookup returns CDR1 SQVTM and CDR2 ANQGSEA. The CDR3 extends over 16 amino acids. Trimming took off 3 bases at V and 9 bases at J, with 24 bases between the two ends. The CDR3 protein is CSVESEGRGVIVEQFF. In nucleotides, the CDR3 is TGCAGCGTTGAGTCGGAGGGGCGTGGGGTCATTGTTGAGCAGTTCTTC.

There are a few counts of this clonotype. The chain recombines TRBV29-1 with TRBJ1-2, with D possibly matching TRBD1 (6 bases). V lost 3 bases and J 8 bases, leaving 13 bases between the germline ends. The CDR3 spans 12 residues. Germline CDR1 SQVTM, CDR2 ANQGSEA. This CDR3 is CSVDTGPDGYTF. CDR3 bases: TGCAGCGTTGACACAGGGCCTGACGGCTACACCTTC.

This clonotype was seen a handful of times. The V and J genes are TRBV4-1 and TRBJ1-4; tentatively, D is TRBD1 (5 bases). CDR1 MGHRA and CDR2 YSYEKL come from the germline V gene. This CDR3 contains 14 residues. V was clipped by 0 bases and J by 6 bases, with 8 bases between them. The CDR3 nucleotides read TGCGCCAGCAGCCAAGAATGGGACTATGAAAAACTGTTTTTT. Protein: CASSQEWDYEKLFF.

This clonotype was counted a few times. V and J are TRBV6-6 and TRBJ1-5, with 8 bases that match TRBD1. This CDR3 is built from 16 residues. J was trimmed by 3 bases and V by 6 bases; bases with no gene match: 10. Germline V gene lookup returns CDR1 MNHNY and CDR2 SVGAGI (reference sequence). The CDR3 spells CASSFPRTGTNQPQHF. The CDR3 DNA reads as TGTGCCAGCAGCTTCCCCCGGACAGGGACCAATCAGCCCCAGCATTTT.

This sequence joins TRBV3-1 and TRBJ1-2; 10 bases match TRBD1. Unmatched junction bases numbered 3, after V lost 3 bases and J lost 8 bases. CDR1 LGHDT and CDR2 YNNKEL come from the germline V gene (reference sequence). The length of the CDR3 is 13 residues. The CDR3 spells CASSQGTGEGYTF. The CDR3 DNA reads as TGTGCCAGCAGCCAGGGGACAGGGGAAGGCTACACCTTC.

The rearrangement uses TRBV6-1 and TRBJ2-7; D unresolved. Trimming shortened V by 2 bases and J by 4 bases, and 6 bases separated the two germline ends. The CDR3 runs 12 residues. The germline V gene has CDR1 MNHNS and CDR2 SASEGT. DNA for the CDR3: TGTGCCAGCAGTGAAATATGGTACGAGCAGTACTTC. Its protein product is CASSEIWYEQYF.

V and J are TRBV10-3 and TRBJ1-5, with a possible D match to TRBD1 (6 bases). The CDR3 runs to 14 residues. Trimming cost V 3 bases and J 6 bases, with 12 bases left between them. Germline-derived CDR1 and CDR2 are ENHRY and SYGVKD. The DNA for the CDR3 is TGTGCCATCAGTGACGAAACAGGGAGTCAGCCCCAGCATTTT. Its translation: CAISDETGSQPQHF.

This clonotype has a handful of counts. This chain connects TRBV6-5 to TRBJ1-2; possible D gene TRBD1, 5 bases. This CDR3 has 13 residues. V was shortened by 3 bases and J by 3 bases, with 8 bases between the two germline ends. Germline V lookup: CDR1 MNHEY, CDR2 SVGAGI. CDR3 sequence (DNA): TGTGCCAGCAGTTATGAGGGGCACTATGGCTACACCTTC. This sequence encodes CASSYEGHYGYTF.

This clonotype showed up just a few times. One end of the junction is discordant with germline, which a read error may explain. The genes are TRBV20-1 and TRBJ1-1; 7 nucleotides line up with TRBD1. CDR1 and CDR2 from the germline V gene are DFQATT and SNEGSKA (reference sequence). This CDR3 spans 15 amino acids. This CDR3 is CSTRAAGGKNTEAFF. DNA for the CDR3: TGCAGTACTAGGGCGGCAGGGGGGAAGAACACTGAAGCTTTCTTT.

This clonotype was counted a few times. The chain links TRBV7-2 to TRBJ2-1; the D call may be TRBD1 or TRBD2 (5 bases each). Between the trimmed V and J ends, which lost 4 bases and 10 bases, there was a span of 17 bases. Germline values: CDR1 SGHTA, CDR2 FQGNSA. The CDR3 is 14 residues long. Written as DNA, the CDR3 is TGTGCCAGCAGCTCTAGGGCCCCGGGGCCCGAGCAGTTCTTC. This translates into CASSSRAPGPEQFF. Looking up the rest from reference TRBV7-2 and TRBJ2-1 gives the full variable domain: GAGVSQSPSNKVTEKGKDVELRCDPISGHTALYWYRQSLGQGLEFLIYFQGNSAPDKSGLPSDRFSAERTGGSVSTLTIQRTQQEDSAVYLCASSSRAPGPEQFFGPGTRLTVL.

V and J are TRBV15 and TRBJ1-1; D unresolved. V was trimmed by 0 bases and J by 5 bases, leaving 13 bases between them. Germline CDR1 is LNHNV and CDR2 is YYDKDF (reference sequence). The CDR3 sequence is 15 residues long. The DNA for the CDR3 is TGTGCCACCAGCAGAGATCTGAACATGCTAACTGAAGCTTTCTTT. Its translation is CATSRDLNMLTEAFF.

The J gene is TRBJ2-7, the V gene TRBV6-5; D is undetermined. The CDR3 is 15 residues long. V shed 0 bases and J shed 1 base, with 10 bases lying between them. Germline CDR1 and CDR2: MNHEY and SVGAGI. In DNA, the CDR3 is TGTGCCAGCAGTTACTCGGTGATGATGTCCTACGAGCAGTACTTC. This gives the protein CASSYSVMMSYEQYF.